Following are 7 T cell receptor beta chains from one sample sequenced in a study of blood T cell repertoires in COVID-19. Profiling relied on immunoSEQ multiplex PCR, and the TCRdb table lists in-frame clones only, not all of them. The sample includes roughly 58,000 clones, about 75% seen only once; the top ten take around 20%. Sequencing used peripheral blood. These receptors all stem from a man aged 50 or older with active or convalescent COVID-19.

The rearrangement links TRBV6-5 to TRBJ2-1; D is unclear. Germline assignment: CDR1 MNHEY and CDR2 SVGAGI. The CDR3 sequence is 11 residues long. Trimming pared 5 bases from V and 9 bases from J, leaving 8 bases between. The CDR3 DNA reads TGTGCCAGCAGTACTGGGCCTGAGCAGTTCTTC. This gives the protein CASSTGPEQFF.

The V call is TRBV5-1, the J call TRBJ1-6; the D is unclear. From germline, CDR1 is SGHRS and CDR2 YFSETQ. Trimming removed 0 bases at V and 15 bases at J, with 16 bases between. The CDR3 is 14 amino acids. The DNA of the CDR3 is TGCGCCAGCAGCTTGGAGGAAGGGAGTATATTCCTCCACTTT. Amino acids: CASSLEEGSIFLHF.

The CDR3 region has the DNA TGTGCCAGCAGGGCTCATTATAGCAATCAGCCCCAGCATTTT. Translating it yields CASRAHYSNQPQHF. This chain joins TRBV6-5 and TRBJ1-5, with no clear D. Trimming took off 6 bases at V and 0 bases at J, with 9 bases between the two ends. The CDR3 extends over 14 amino acids. Looked up from germline, CDR1 is MNHEY and CDR2 is SVGAGI.

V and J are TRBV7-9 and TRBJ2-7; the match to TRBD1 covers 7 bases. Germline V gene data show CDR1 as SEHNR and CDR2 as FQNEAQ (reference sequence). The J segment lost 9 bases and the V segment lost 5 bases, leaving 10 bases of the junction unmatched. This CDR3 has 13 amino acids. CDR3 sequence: CASSTGTASVQYF. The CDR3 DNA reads TGTGCCAGCAGCACTGGGACAGCCTCAGTGCAGTACTTC.

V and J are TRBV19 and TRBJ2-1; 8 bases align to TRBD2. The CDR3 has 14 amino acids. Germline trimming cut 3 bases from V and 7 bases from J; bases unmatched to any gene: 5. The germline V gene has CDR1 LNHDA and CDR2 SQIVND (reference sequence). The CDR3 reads CASSILREVNEQFF. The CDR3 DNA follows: TGTGCCAGTAGTATCTTGCGGGAGGTTAATGAGCAGTTCTTC.

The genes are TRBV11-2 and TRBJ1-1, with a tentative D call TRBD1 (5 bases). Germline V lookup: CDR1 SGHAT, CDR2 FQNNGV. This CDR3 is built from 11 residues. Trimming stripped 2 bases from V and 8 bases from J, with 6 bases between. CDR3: CASSLSGEAFF. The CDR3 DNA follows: TGTGCCAGCAGCTTATCAGGGGAAGCTTTCTTT.

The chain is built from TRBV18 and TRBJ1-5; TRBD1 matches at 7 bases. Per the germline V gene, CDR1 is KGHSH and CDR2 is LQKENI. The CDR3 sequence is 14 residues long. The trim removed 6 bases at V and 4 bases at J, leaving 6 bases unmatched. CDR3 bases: TGTGCCAGCTCGACAGGGTCGGGGAATCAGCCCCAGCATTTT. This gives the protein CASSTGSGNQPQHF. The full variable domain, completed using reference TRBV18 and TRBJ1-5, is NAGVMQNPRHLVRRRGQEARLRCSPMKGHSHVYWYRQLPEEGLKFMVYLQKENIIDESGMPKERFSAEFPKEGPSILRIQQVVRGDSAAYFCASSTGSGNQPQHFGDGTRLSIL.